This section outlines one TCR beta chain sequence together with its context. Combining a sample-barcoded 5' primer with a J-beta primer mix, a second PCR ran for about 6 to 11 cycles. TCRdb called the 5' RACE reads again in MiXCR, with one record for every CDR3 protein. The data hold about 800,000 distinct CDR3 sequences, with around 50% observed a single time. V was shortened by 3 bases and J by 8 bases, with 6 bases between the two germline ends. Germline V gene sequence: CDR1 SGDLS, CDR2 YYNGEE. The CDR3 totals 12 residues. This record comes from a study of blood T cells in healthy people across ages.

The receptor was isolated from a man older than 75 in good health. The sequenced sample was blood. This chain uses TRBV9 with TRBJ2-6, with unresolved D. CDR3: CASSAGPNVLTF. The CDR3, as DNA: TGTGCCAGCAGCGCCGGACCCAACGTCCTGACTTTC.